This T cell receptor beta chain was recovered during a study of beta chain features in type 1 diabetes. Study-wide background: Age, gender and cell yields were alike across patients and healthy donors.

Isolated RNA was reverse transcribed in full, so expressed TCRB transcripts were sequenced. Here immunoSEQ multiplex PCR was the method, and the copy in TCRdb shows in-frame clones only, minus some. The sample carries 150,000 to 200,000 clones, approximately 9.1% recorded once. V lost 3 bases and J 3 bases, leaving 2 bases between the germline ends. Germline CDR1 KGHSH, CDR2 LQKENI. The CDR3 totals 12 residues. Sorting of CD4+ naive, central memory, regulatory and stem cell-like memory cells was performed via CD45RO/CCR7/CD25/CD127/CD95/CD27. This clone was recorded a few times. What it binds is unknown. Whole-study results and caveats: Among patients, naive, central memory and Treg TCRB repertoires appeared more similar than among healthy donors. Reduced insertions and increased deletions marked VDJ junctions in type 1 diabetes patients.

Sequencing input: central memory CD4+ T cells from blood. The rearrangement joins TRBV18 to TRBJ2-2; D remains unclear. The receptor comes from a woman aged 18-29 years in good health. The CDR3 coding sequence is TGTGCCAGCTCACCCGACACCGGGGAGCTGTTTTTT. Amino acid sequence: CASSPDTGELFF.